Shown below are 17 T cell receptor beta chains from a single sample sequenced in a study of control samples from healthy donors and cancer patients. Some clones are missing from TCRdb's copy, which holds only in-frame ones; the method was immunoSEQ multiplex PCR. The data hold some 150,000 clones, with around 94% observed a single time. The sample comprised PBMCs. Receptor source: a man in his sixties with colorectal cancer.

This CDR3 is CASSLVPTSTDTQYF. In nucleotides, the CDR3 is TGTGCCAGCAGCTTAGTCCCAACTAGCACAGATACGCAGTATTTT. The gene calls are TRBV7-2 and TRBJ2-3, with D uncertain. V lost 1 base and J lost 0, with 8 bases in between. The CDR3 consists of 15 residues. In germline, CDR1 is SGHTA, CDR2 FQGNSA. Drawing the rest from reference TRBV7-2 and TRBJ2-3, the complete variable domain is GAGVSQSPSNKVTEKGKDVELRCDPISGHTALYWYRQSLGQGLEFLIYFQGNSAPDKSGLPSDRFSAERTGGSVSTLTIQRTQQEDSAVYLCASSLVPTSTDTQYFGPGTRLTVL.

This clone appeared once. The chain has TRBV7-9 and TRBJ1-2; D call uncertain. V shed 1 base and J shed 5 bases, with 5 bases lying between them. The CDR3 runs 12 residues. Germline V CDR1 and CDR2: SEHNR, FQNEAQ (reference sequence). The CDR3 DNA is TGTGCCAGCAGCTTAGAGGGTTATGGCTACACCTTC. Amino acids: CASSLEGYGYTF.

This chain links TRBV7-8 with TRBJ1-2; perhaps TRBD1 as D (5 bases). Germline CDR1 is SGHVS and CDR2 is FQNEAQ. This CDR3 is 14 amino acids long. V shed 2 bases and J shed 1 base, with 8 bases lying between them. CDR3 sequence (DNA): TGTGCCAGCAGCTTATCCGGGGGTAACTATGGCTACACCTTC. Protein: CASSLSGGNYGYTF.

The CDR3 nucleotides read TGTGCCAGCAGCGCCCAGACAGGGTCGATAGGAGAGACCCAGTACTTC. Its translation is CASSAQTGSIGETQYF. The chain has TRBV7-6 and TRBJ2-5; 7 nucleotides align to TRBD1. This CDR3 is 16 amino acids long. Germline loops: CDR1 SGHVS, CDR2 FNYEAQ. V lost 5 bases, J lost 4 bases, and 13 bases stayed unmatched.

The chain combines TRBV2 with TRBJ2-5; a weak D match, TRBD2 (5 bases). This CDR3 has 14 residues. Germline lookup yields CDR1 SNHLY and CDR2 FYNNEI. Trimming shortened V by 8 bases and J by 2 bases, and 15 bases separated the two germline ends. CDR3 in amino acids: CASSKGALQETQYF. CDR3 in DNA: TGTGCCAGCTCCAAGGGAGCACTACAAGAGACCCAGTACTTC.

The CDR3, as DNA: TGTGCCAGCAGTGTAACTAGCGGGGGGGCAGAGACCCAGTACTTC. This codes for CASSVTSGGAETQYF. The V gene is TRBV6-6, the J gene TRBJ2-5; 13 bases match TRBD2. The CDR3 spans 15 residues. Germline V lookup: CDR1 MNHNY, CDR2 SVGAGI (reference sequence). J was trimmed by 4 bases and V by 5 bases; bases with no gene match: 4.

The rearrangement links TRBV5-1 to TRBJ2-1; TRBD2 matches at 10 bases. The CDR3 runs to 15 residues. After removal of 4 bases from V and 9 bases from J, the junction contained 10 bases not matched to a gene. In germline, CDR1 is SGHRS, CDR2 YFSETQ. The CDR3 loop reads CASSLDVSGGSEQFF. Here the CDR3 DNA reads TGCGCCAGCAGCCTGGATGTTAGCGGGGGGTCTGAGCAGTTCTTC.

The rearrangement joins TRBV12-3 or TRBV12-4 to TRBJ1-2, with D perhaps matching TRBD1 (6 bases). CDR3 size: 12 residues. Trimming cost V 4 bases and J 8 bases, with 11 bases left between them. This CDR3 reads CASSYRAGGYTF. DNA of the CDR3: TGTGCCAGCAGTTACAGGGCGGGAGGCTACACCTTC.

The chain is built from TRBV18 and TRBJ1-4; 7 nucleotides line up with TRBD1. This CDR3 is built from 16 residues. Germline V gene lookup returns CDR1 KGHSH and CDR2 LQKENI. Trimming cost V 3 bases and J 6 bases; bases outside gene matches: 10. CDR3 DNA: TGTGCCAGCTCACCTGGACTACAGGGGTCGCATGAAAAACTGTTTTTT. Translated, it gives CASSPGLQGSHEKLFF. The variable domain in full, with the rest retrieved from reference TRBV18 and TRBJ1-4, is NAGVMQNPRHLVRRRGQEARLRCSPMKGHSHVYWYRQLPEEGLKFMVYLQKENIIDESGMPKERFSAEFPKEGPSILRIQQVVRGDSAAYFCASSPGLQGSHEKLFFGSGTQLSVL.

This rearrangement joins TRBV5-1 to TRBJ1-1; D gene ambiguous. The CDR3 has 13 residues. Germline loops: CDR1 SGHRS, CDR2 YFSETQ. V lost 4 bases and J 2 bases, leaving 9 bases between the germline ends. CDR3 in amino acids: CASSPFGNTEAFF. In DNA form, the CDR3 reads TGCGCCAGCAGCCCTTTTGGTAACACTGAAGCTTTCTTT.

In regard to this clone: The same CDR3 also results from other DNA sequences found in this sample. The chain joins TRBV6-1 to TRBJ2-5; D call uncertain. V was pared by 2 bases and J by 5 bases, with 3 bases between. CDR1 and CDR2 (germline): MNHNS, SASEGT. The CDR3 is 11 residues long. CDR3 sequence reads: CASSESETQYF. The CDR3 region has the DNA TGTGCCAGCAGTGAATCGGAGACCCAGTACTTC.

The J gene is TRBJ1-1, the V gene TRBV29-1, with TRBD1 identical over 7 bases. The CDR3 length is 11 residues. Trimming at V came to 6 bases and at J to 8 bases, leaving 6 bases not matched to a gene. Germline CDR1 is SQVTM and CDR2 is ANQGSEA. The CDR3 bases are TGCAGCGTCGACAGGGCCGCGGAAGCTTTCTTT. Protein product: CSVDRAAEAFF.

The chain employs TRBV3-1 (or the pseudogene TRBV3-2) and TRBJ2-1; either TRBD1 or TRBD2 may fit D (5 bases each). The CDR3 has 15 amino acids. Trimming pared 5 bases from V and 0 bases from J, leaving 11 bases between. CDR1 and CDR2 from the germline V gene are LGHDT and YNNKEL (reference sequence). CDR3 loop: CASSSGRSSYNEQFF. The CDR3 coding sequence is TGTGCCAGCAGCTCGGGACGGAGCTCCTACAATGAGCAGTTCTTC.

The chain links TRBV27 to TRBJ1-5; 7 bases align to TRBD1. V dropped 4 bases and J dropped 8; count of bases not matched to a gene: 8. The CDR3 loop spans 14 amino acids. The germline gives CDR1 MNHEY, CDR2 SMNVEV (reference sequence). CDR3 nucleotide sequence: TGTGCCAGCAGTTCCGGACAGGCTAGAAAGCCCCAGCATTTT. As protein: CASSSGQARKPQHF.

The rearrangement joins TRBV5-6 to TRBJ1-5, with 12 bases that match TRBD1. J lost 8 bases, V lost 2 bases, and 5 bases had no gene match. The length of the CDR3 is 15 residues. The germline V gene has CDR1 SGHDT and CDR2 YYEEEE. DNA of the CDR3: TGTGCCAGCAGCTTCGGGACAGGGGGCCCCAAGCCCCAGCATTTT. It codes for CASSFGTGGPKPQHF.

The CDR3 loop reads CASSLSQGLDTQYF. The DNA of the CDR3 is TGTGCCAGCAGTTTATCCCAGGGGTTAGATACGCAGTATTTT. The chain is built from TRBV27 and TRBJ2-3, with D perhaps matching TRBD1 (6 bases). The V end was cut by 0 bases, the J end by 5 bases, with 9 bases between. Per the germline V gene, CDR1 is MNHEY and CDR2 is SMNVEV (reference sequence). There are 14 residues in the CDR3.

J is TRBJ1-1 and V is TRBV18; perhaps TRBD1 as D (5 bases). The CDR3 spans 15 residues. Germline-derived CDR1 and CDR2 are KGHSH and LQKENI. V shed 0 bases and J shed 4 bases, with 12 bases lying between them. In DNA form, the CDR3 reads TGTGCCAGCTCACCACCGGGACTTGAGATCACTGAAGCTTTCTTT. This gives the protein CASSPPGLEITEAFF.